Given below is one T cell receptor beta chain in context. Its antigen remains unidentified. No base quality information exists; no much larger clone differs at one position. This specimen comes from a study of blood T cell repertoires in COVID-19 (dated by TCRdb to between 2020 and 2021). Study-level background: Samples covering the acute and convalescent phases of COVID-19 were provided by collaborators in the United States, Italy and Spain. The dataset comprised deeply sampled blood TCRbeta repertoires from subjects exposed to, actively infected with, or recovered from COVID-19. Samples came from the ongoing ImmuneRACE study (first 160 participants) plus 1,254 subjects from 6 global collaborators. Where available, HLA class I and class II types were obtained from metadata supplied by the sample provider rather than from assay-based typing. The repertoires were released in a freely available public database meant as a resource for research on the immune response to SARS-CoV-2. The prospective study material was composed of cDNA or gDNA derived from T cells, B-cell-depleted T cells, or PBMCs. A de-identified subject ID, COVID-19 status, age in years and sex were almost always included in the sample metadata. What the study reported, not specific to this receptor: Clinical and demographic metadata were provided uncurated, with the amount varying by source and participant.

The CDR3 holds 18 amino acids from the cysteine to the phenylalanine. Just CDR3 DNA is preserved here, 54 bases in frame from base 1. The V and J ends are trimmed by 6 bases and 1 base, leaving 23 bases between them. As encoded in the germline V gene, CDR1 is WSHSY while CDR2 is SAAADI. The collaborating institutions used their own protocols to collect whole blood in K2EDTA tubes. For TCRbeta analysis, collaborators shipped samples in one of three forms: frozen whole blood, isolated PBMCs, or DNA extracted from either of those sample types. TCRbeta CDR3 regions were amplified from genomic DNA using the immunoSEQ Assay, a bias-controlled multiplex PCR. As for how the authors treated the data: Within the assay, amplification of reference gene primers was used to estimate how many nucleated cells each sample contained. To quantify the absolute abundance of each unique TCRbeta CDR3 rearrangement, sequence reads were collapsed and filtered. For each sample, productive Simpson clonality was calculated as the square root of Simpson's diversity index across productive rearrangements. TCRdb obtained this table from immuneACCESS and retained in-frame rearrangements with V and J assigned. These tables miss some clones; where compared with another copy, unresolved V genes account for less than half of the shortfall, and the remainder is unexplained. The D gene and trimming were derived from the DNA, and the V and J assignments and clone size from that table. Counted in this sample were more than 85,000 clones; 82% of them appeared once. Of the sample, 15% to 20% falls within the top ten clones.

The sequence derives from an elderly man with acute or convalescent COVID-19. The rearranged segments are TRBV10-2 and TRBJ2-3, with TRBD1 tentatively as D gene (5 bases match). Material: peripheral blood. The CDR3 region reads CASSRETLGRTRTDTQYF. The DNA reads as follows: TGCGCCAGCAGCAGAGAGACCCTGGGGCGGACCCGCACAGATACGCAGTATTTT.